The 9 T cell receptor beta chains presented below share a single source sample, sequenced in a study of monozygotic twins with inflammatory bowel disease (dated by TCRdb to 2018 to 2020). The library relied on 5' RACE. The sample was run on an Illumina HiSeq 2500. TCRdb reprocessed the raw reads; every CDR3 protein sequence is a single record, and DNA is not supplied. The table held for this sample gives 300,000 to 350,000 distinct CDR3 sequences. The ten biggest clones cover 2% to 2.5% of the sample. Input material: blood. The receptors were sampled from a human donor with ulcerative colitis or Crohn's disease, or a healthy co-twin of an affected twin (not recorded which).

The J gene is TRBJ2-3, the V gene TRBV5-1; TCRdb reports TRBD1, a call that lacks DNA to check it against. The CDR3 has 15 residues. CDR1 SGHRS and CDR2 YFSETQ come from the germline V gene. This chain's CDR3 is CASSLAAGRADTQYF.

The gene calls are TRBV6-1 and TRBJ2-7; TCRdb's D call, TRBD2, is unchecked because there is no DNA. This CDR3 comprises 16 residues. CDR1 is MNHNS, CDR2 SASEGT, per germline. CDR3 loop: CASSEAHSGSIYEQYF.

The CDR3 is CSARPQGAAANYGYTF. The chain has TRBV20-1 and TRBJ1-2; there is no DNA to check the TCRdb D call of TRBD1. The V gene's germline CDR1 is DFQATT and CDR2 SNEGSKA (reference sequence). This CDR3 is 16 amino acids long.

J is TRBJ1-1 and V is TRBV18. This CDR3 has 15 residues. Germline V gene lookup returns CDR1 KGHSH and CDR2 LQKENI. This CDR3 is CASSPSGAENTEAFF.

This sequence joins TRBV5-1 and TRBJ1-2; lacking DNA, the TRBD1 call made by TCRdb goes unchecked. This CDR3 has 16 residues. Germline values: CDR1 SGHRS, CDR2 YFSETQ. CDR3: CASSLDGQRANYGYTF.

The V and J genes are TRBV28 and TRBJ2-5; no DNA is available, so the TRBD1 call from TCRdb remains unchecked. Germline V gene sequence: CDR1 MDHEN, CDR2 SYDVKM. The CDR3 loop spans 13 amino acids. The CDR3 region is CASSRGGEETQYF. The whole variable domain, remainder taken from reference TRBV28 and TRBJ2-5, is DVKVTQSSRYLVKRTGEKVFLECVQDMDHENMFWYRQDPGLGLRLIYFSYDVKMKEKGDIPEGYSVSREKKERFSLILESASTNQTSMYLCASSRGGEETQYFGPGTRLLVL.

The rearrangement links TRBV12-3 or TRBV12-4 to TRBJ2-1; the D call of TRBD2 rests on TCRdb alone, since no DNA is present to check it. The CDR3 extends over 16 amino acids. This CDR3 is CASSPRTSGSYNEQFF.

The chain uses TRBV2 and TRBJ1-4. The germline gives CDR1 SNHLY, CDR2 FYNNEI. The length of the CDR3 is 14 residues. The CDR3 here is CASSEGRYNEKLFF.

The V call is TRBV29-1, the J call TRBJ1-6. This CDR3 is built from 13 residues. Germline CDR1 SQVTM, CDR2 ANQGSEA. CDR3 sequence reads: CSGRASYNSPLHF.